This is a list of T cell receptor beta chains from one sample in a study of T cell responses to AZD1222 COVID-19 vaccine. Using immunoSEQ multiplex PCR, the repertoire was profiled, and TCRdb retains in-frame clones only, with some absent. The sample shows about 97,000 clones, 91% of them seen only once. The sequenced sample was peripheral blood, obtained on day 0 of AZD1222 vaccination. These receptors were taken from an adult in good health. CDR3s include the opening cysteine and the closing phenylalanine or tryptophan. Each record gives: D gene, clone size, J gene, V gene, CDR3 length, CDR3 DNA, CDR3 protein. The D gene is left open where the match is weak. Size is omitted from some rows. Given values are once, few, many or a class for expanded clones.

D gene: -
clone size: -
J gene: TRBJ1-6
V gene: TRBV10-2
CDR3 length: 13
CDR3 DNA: TGCGCCAGTCAAATGACACTCGAGTCACCCCTCCACTTT
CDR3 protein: CASQMTLESPLHF

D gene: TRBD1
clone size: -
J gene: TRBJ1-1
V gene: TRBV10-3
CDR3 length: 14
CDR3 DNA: TGTGCCATCAGTATTGGACAGGGGAACACTGAAGCTTTCTTT
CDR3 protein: CAISIGQGNTEAFF

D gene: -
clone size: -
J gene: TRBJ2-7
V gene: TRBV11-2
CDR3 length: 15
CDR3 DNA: TGTGCCAGCAGCTTATTAGGTACCTGGTATGACGAGCAGTACTTC
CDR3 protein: CASSLLGTWYDEQYF

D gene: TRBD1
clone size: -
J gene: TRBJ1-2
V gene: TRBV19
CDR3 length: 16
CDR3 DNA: TGTGCCAGTAGTATGGCTGGAGGGGGCGTTTTCAGAGGCTACACCTTC
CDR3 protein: CASSMAGGGVFRGYTF

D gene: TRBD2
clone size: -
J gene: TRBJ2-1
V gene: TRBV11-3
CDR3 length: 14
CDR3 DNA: TGTGCCAGCAGCACTAGCGGTCAAGGCAATGAGCAGTTCTTC
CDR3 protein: CASSTSGQGNEQFF

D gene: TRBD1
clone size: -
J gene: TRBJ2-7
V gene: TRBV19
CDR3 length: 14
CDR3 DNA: TGTGCCAGTACGTCCGCGGGACAGGCTAAGGAGCAGTACTTC
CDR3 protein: CASTSAGQAKEQYF

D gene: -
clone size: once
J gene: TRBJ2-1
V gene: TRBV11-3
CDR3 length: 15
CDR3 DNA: TGTGCCAGCAGCTTAGGGGACTTCTCCTACAATGAGCAGTTCTTC
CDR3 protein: CASSLGDFSYNEQFF

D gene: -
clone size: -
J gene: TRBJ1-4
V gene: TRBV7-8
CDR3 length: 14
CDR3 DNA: TGTGCCAGCAGCGCGACAACAACTAATGAAAAACTGTTTTTT
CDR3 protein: CASSATTTNEKLFF

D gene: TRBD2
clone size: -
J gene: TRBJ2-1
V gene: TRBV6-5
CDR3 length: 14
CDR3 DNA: TGTGCCAGCAGACTAGCGGGAGGAAACTATGAGCAGTTCTTC
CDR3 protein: CASRLAGGNYEQFF

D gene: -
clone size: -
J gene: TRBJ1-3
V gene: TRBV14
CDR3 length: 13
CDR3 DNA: TGTGCCAGCAGCCAGGGGGCCGGAAACACCATATATTTT
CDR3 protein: CASSQGAGNTIYF

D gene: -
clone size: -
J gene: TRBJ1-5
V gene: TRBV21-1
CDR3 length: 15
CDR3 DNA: TGTGCCAGCAGCCGGTACCTAGGGGGGAGTCAGCCCCAGCATTTT
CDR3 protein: CASSRYLGGSQPQHF

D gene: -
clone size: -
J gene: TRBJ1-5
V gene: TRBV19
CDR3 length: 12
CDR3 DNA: TGTGCCAGTAGTTGGTCGCCGGGTCCCCAGCATTTT
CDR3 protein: CASSWSPGPQHF

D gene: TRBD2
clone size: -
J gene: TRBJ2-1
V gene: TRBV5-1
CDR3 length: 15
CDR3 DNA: TGCGCCAGCAGCTTGCTAGCGGGAGAGGACAATGAGCAGTTCTTC
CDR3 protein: CASSLLAGEDNEQFF

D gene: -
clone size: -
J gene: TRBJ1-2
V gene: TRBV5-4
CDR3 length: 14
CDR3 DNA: TGTGCCAGCAGCTTAGTTGGCCCCCTCAGTGGCTACACCTTC
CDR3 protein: CASSLVGPLSGYTF

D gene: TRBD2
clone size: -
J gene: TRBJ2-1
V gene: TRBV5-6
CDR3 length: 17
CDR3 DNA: TGTGCCAGCAGCTCGACTAGCGGGGGGGCTGGTCACCATGAGCAGTTCTTC
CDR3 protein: CASSSTSGGAGHHEQFF

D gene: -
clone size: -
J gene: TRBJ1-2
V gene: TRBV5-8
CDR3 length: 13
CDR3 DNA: TGTGCCAGCAGCTTGATCGCAGAGTATGGCTACACCTTC
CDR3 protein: CASSLIAEYGYTF

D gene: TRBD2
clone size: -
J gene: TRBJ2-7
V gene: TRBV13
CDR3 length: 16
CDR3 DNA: TGTGCCAGCAGCGGCCTCCTAGCGGGGGGGCCGATCGAGCAGTACTTC
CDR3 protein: CASSGLLAGGPIEQYF

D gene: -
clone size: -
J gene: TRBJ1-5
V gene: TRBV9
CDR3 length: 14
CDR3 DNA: TGTGCCAGCAGCGCCGGAAGGAGCAATCAGCCCCAGCATTTT
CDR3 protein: CASSAGRSNQPQHF

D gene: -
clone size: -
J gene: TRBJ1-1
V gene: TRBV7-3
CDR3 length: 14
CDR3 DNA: TGTGCCAGCAGCTTAAGGGGGTTTGGCACTGAAGCTTTCTTT
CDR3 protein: CASSLRGFGTEAFF

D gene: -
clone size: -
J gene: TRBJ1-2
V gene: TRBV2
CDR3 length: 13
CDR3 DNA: TGTGCCAGCAGTTACGGGGAGGTTTATGGCTACACCTTC
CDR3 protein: CASSYGEVYGYTF

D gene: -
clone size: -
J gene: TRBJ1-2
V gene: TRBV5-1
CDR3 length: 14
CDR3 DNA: TGCGCCAGCAGCCCTCCCGGGGACTCCTATGGCTACACCTTC
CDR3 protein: CASSPPGDSYGYTF

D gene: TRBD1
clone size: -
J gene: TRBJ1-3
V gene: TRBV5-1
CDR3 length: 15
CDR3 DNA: TGCGCCAGTCGGGACAGGGCGTCTATTGGAAACACCATATATTTT
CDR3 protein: CASRDRASIGNTIYF

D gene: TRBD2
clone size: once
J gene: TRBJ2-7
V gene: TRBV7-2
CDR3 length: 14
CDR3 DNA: TGTGCCAGCAGCCAAGCGGGGTTCTCCTACGAGCAGTACTTC
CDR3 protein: CASSQAGFSYEQYF

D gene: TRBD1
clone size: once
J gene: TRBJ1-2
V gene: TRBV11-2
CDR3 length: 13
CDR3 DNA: TGTGCCAGCAGCCCGGGACAGGGGGCTGGGGGGACCTTC
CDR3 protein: CASSPGQGAGGTF

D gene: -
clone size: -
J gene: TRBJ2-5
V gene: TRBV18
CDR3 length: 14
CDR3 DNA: TGTGCCAGCTCACCAGGAAATCTTCAGGAGACCCAGTACTTC
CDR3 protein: CASSPGNLQETQYF

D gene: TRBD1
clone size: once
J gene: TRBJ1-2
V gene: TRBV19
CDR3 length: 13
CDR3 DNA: TGTGCCAGTAGTCCAGGACAGGGGAGGGACTACACCTTC
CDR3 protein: CASSPGQGRDYTF

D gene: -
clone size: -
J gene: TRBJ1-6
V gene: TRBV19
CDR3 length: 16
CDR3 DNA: TGTGCCAGTAGTATGGGGAAGAGCTCCTATAATTCACCCCTCCACTTT
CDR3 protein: CASSMGKSSYNSPLHF

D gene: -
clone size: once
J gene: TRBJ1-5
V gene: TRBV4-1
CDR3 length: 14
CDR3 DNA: TGCGCCAGCAGCCAAATGGGGGGCAATCAGCCCCAGCATTTT
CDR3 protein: CASSQMGGNQPQHF

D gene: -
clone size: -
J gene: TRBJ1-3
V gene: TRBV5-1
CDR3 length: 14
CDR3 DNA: TGCGCCAGCAGAGGCGGAGGCTCTGGAAACACCATATATTTT
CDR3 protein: CASRGGGSGNTIYF

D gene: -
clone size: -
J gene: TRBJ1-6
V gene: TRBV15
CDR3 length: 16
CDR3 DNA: TGTGCCACCAGCAGAGCGTTCGAGGTTGTGGATTCACCCCTCCACTTT
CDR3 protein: CATSRAFEVVDSPLHF

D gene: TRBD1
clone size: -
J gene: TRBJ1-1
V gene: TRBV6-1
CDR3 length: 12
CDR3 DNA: TGTGCCAGCAGTGACCATACAGGGGTTGCTTTCTTT
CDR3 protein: CASSDHTGVAFF

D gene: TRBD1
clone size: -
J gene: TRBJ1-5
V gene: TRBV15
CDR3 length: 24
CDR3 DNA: TGTGCCACCAGCCCCCGCCGTACCTATACCTGGACAGGACAGGGCCTCTTTGGGGGTCAGCCCCAGCATTTT
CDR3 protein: CATSPRRTYTWTGQGLFGGQPQHF

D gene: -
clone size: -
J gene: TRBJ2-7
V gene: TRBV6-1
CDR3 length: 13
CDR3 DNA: TGTGCCAGCAGTGAAACAGACTCCTACGAGCAGTACTTC
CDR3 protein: CASSETDSYEQYF

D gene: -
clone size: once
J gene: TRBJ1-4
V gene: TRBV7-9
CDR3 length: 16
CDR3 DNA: TGTGCCAGCAGCTTATCAAGGAGGACAACTAATGAAAAACTGTTTTTT
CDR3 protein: CASSLSRRTTNEKLFF

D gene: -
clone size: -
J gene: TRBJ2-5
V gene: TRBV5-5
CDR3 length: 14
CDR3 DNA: TGTGCCAGCAGCCCGGGGGAGGGGGTGAAGACCCAGTACTTC
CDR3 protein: CASSPGEGVKTQYF

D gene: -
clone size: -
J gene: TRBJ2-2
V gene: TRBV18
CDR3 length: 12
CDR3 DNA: TGTGCCAGCTCACCAGTTCCCGGGGAGCTGTTTTTT
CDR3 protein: CASSPVPGELFF

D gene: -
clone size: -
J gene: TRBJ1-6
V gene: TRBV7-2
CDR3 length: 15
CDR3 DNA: TGTGCCAGCAGCTTGTTGGGACAATTGAATTCACCCCTCCACTTT
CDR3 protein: CASSLLGQLNSPLHF

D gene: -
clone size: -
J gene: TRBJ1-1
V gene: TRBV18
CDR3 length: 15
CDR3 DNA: TGTGCCAGCCTGTTTCCCGGAAGAGGGAACACTGAAGCTTTCTTT
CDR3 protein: CASLFPGRGNTEAFF

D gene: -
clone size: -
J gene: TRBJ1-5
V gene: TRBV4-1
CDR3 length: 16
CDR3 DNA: TGCGCCAGCAGCCACCCGTTGACTGGGACCGGGGTGCCCCAGCATTTT
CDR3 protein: CASSHPLTGTGVPQHF

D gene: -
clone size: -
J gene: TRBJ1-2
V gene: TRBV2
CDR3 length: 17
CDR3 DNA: TGTGCCAGCAGTGAGGTAGAGGCCACGGGGTCTAACTATGGCTACACCTTC
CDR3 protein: CASSEVEATGSNYGYTF

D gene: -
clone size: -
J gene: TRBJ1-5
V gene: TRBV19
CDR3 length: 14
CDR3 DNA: TGTGCCAGTAGTATAGGACAATACAATCAGCCCCAGCATTTT
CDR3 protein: CASSIGQYNQPQHF

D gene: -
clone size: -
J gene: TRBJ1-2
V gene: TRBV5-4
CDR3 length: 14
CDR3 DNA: TGTGCCAGCAGCTTGGGGGGCGGTGACTATGGCTACACCTTC
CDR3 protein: CASSLGGGDYGYTF

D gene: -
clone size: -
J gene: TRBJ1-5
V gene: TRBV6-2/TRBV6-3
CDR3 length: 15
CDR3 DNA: TGTGCCAGCAGTGAGGACATCTCCTTCAATCAGCCCCAGCATTTT
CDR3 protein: CASSEDISFNQPQHF

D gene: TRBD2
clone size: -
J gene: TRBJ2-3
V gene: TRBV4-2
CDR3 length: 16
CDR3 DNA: TGTGCCAGCAGCCAAGAACTAGCGGGAGGGGGAGATACGCAGTATTTT
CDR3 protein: CASSQELAGGGDTQYF

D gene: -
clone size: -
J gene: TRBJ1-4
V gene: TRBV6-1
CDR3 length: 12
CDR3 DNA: TGTGCCAGCACCCCTGCTCGGGAAAAACTGTTTTTT
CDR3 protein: CASTPAREKLFF

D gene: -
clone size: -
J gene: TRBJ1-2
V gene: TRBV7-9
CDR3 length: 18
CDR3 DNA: TGTGCCAGCAGCTTAGGAGGGGATTTGGATAGCCCCCTCTATGGCTACACCTTC
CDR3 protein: CASSLGGDLDSPLYGYTF

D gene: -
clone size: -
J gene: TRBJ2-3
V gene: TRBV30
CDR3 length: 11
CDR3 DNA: TGTGCCAGGGGGGACGGTAATACGCAGTATTTT
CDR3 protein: CARGDGNTQYF

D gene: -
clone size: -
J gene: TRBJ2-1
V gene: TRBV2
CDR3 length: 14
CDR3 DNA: TGTGCCAGCAGCCAACAGGGTTCCTACAATGAGCAGTTCTTC
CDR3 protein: CASSQQGSYNEQFF

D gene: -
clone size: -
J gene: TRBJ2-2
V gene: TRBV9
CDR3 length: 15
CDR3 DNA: TGTGCCAGCAGCGCCCGGGCCGCCGAAGGCGGGGAGCTGTTTTTT
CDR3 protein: CASSARAAEGGELFF

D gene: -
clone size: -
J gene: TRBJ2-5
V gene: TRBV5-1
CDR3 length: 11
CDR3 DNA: TGCGCCAGCAGCTTGCTAGAGACCCAGTACTTC
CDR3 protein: CASSLLETQYF

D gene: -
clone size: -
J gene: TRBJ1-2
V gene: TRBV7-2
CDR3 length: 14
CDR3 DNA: TGTGCCAGCAGCTTAGGAGGGGGGTTCGATGGCTACACCTTC
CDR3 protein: CASSLGGGFDGYTF

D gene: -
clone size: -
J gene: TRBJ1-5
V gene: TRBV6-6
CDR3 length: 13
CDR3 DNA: TGTGCCAGCAGTTACTCTCAGAATCAGCCCCAGCATTTT
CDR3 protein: CASSYSQNQPQHF

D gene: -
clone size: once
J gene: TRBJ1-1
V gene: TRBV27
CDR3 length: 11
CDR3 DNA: TGTGCCGTGCGGGGAACAAACGAAGCTTTCTTT
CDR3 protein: CAVRGTNEAFF

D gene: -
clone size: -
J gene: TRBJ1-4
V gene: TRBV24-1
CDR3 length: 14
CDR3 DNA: TGTGCCACCAGTGATTCCGATTCTAATGAAAAACTGTTTTTT
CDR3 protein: CATSDSDSNEKLFF

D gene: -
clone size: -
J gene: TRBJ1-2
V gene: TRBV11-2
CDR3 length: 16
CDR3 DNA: TGTGCCAGCAGCCTACCCGACAGTAAACCAAACTATGGCTACACCTTC
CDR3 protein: CASSLPDSKPNYGYTF

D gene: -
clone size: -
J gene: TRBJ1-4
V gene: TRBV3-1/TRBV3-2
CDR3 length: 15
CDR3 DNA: TGTGCCAGCAGCCCCAATTCAGCAACTAATGAAAAACTGTTTTTT
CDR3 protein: CASSPNSATNEKLFF

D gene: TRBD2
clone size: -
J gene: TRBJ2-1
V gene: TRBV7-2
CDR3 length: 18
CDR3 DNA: TGTGCCAGCAGGCCCCCCCGACAGGTAGCGGGAGGGGGAAATGAGCAGTTCTTC
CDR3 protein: CASRPPRQVAGGGNEQFF

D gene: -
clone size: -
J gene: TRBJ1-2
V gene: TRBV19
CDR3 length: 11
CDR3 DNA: TGTGCCAGTAGTGTGGGCTATGGCTACACCTTC
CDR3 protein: CASSVGYGYTF

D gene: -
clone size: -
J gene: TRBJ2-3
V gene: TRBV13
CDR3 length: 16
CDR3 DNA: TGTGCCAGCAGCTTAGGCCCACAGCTGAGCACAGATACGCAGTATTTT
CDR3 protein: CASSLGPQLSTDTQYF